This TCR beta chain comes out of a study of T cells in Graves' hyperthyroidism and ophthalmopathy. This CDR3 has 13 amino acids. Germline V gene sequence: CDR1 SEHNR, CDR2 FQNEAQ (reference sequence). V dropped 5 bases and J dropped 14; count of bases not matched to a gene: 5. Amplified TCR beta CDR3 regions derived from RNA transcripts. A set of HTBI primers served as the primers for a first-round RT-PCR of the TCR CDR3. TCRdb re-derived calls from the multiplex PCR reads in MiXCR, one entry per CDR3 protein. The table includes around 370,000 distinct CDR3 sequences, approximately 17% detected once. Uncontrolled infection, other autoimmune disease, pregnancy or lactation led to exclusion. Fresh peripheral blood, about 10 ml of it, supplied the PBMCs. Study results and limitations: By a 13 V-J model, ophthalmopathy was set apart from stable hyperthyroidism.

As to this clonotype: Antigen specificity is unknown.

Sequencing was carried out using blood. The chain has TRBV7-9 and TRBJ2-1; 14 bases are shared with TRBD2. This TCR came from a man aged 18 to 29 with Graves' ophthalmopathy. Here the CDR3 reads CASSLGTSGGEFF. The CDR3 DNA reads TGTGCCAGCAGCCTGGGGACTAGCGGGGGTGAGTTCTTC.